These 14 T cell receptor beta chains share one sample of origin, sequenced in a study of T cell repertoires in cytomegalovirus infection (dated by TCRdb to about 2019). This sample's treatment or condition label indicates: in vitro stimulation with specific CMV peptide epitopes to enrich CMV-specific T cells. Their antigens are not known. The run used an Illumina HiSeq 1500. Through fastp at Q25 and MiXCR, TCRdb rebuilt clones from the public reads, retaining in-frame beta chains. A single entry per CDR3 protein holds the most common genes and DNA from its merged rows. This sample lists about 830,000 distinct CDR3 sequences; approximately 29% were detected once. The ten most abundant clones make up over 10% of the sample. Sequencing used cultured CD8+ T cells from PBMCs, obtained from culture after CMV antigen stimulation. The receptors were gathered from a human donor in good health (CMV status not recorded). Some clones in this sample may be carry-over from other donors' samples.

This clonotype was picked up one time. Germline is not matched at one junction end, which may reflect a read error. This chain joins TRBV7-6 and TRBJ2-6; possibly TRBD2 for D (5 bases). Germline V gives CDR1 SGHVS, CDR2 FNYEAQ. CDR3 length: 15 amino acids. CDR3 in amino acids: CVSSPPGIGANVLTF. CDR3 nucleotide sequence: TGTGTCAGCAGCCCTCCGGGGATTGGGGCCAACGTCCTGACTTTC.

The genes are TRBV10-3 and TRBJ2-7; D assignment may be TRBD1 or TRBD2 (5 bases each). V gave up 4 bases and J gave up 2 bases, with 9 bases separating them. The germline gives CDR1 ENHRY, CDR2 SYGVKD. The CDR3 consists of 13 residues. For the CDR3, the DNA is TGTGCCATCAGTGGGGACGATACCTACGAGCAGTACGTC. Its translation: CAISGDDTYEQYV.

The sample holds a few counts of this clonotype. The chain employs TRBV18 and TRBJ2-7, with D perhaps matching TRBD1 (6 bases). Germline V gives CDR1 KGHSH, CDR2 LQKENI. V was trimmed by 3 bases and J by 2 bases, leaving 14 bases between them. The CDR3 loop spans 15 amino acids. In nucleotides, the CDR3 is TGTGCCAGCTCACCCCCGACAGGATGGGCCTACGAGCAGTACTTC. Protein: CASSPPTGWAYEQYF.

This clonotype was seen a handful of times. V usage is TRBV9 and J usage is TRBJ2-1; 8 nucleotides match TRBD2. CDR1 SGDLS and CDR2 YYNGEE come from the germline V gene. J was trimmed by 0 bases and V by 0 bases; bases with no gene match: 8. The CDR3 loop spans 18 amino acids. CDR3 amino acids: CASSVGPIAGSSYNEQFF. In DNA form, the CDR3 reads TGTGCCAGCAGCGTAGGGCCTATAGCGGGGTCCTCCTACAATGAGCAGTTCTTC.

V usage is TRBV6-8 and J usage is TRBJ2-1; D is unclear. V dropped 5 bases and J dropped 5 bases, with 13 bases sitting between them. CDR1 and CDR2 from the germline V gene are MNHGY and SAAAGT. The CDR3 is 14 amino acids. CDR3 bases: TGTGCCAGCAGTCCTACGCCTCAGGACAATGAGCAGTTCTTC. As protein: CASSPTPQDNEQFF.

This chain connects TRBV6-5 to TRBJ2-7, with a possible D match to TRBD2 (6 bases). CDR3 length: 11 residues. The germline V gene has CDR1 MNHEY and CDR2 SVGAGI. The V gene lost 5 bases and the J gene lost 9 bases, with 11 bases spanning the gap. In DNA form, the CDR3 reads TGTGCCAGCAGTGACGGAGGGGCGCAGTACGTC. It specifies CASSDGGAQYV.

This clonotype appeared a few times. The chain links TRBV6-2 or TRBV6-3 to TRBJ2-7; 8 bases are shared with TRBD2. From germline, CDR1 is MNHEY and CDR2 SVGEGT. J lost 6 bases, V lost 6 bases, and 13 bases had no gene match. CDR3 size: 15 residues. The CDR3 region has the DNA TGTGCCAGCAGCAGCCCCCGGGCGGGGGGTTTCGAGCAGTACGTC. The encoded protein is CASSSPRAGGFEQYV.

The J gene is TRBJ2-5, the V gene TRBV12-3 or TRBV12-4; TRBD2 is a possible D gene (5 bases). The CDR3 totals 16 residues. Trimming left V 6 bases short and J 1 base short, with 18 bases between. The CDR3 here is CASSPVAYDTQETQYF. Here the CDR3 DNA reads TGTGCCAGCAGCCCCGTAGCGTACGACACCCAAGAGACCCAGTACTTC.

A note on this clonotype: The junction departs from the called germline gene at one end, perhaps through a read error. The rearrangement uses TRBV27 and TRBJ1-2, with 7 bases that match TRBD1. This CDR3 has 15 amino acids. The germline gives CDR1 MNHEY, CDR2 SMNVEV (reference sequence). CDR3 residues: CVSSFIGQVEDGYTF. For the CDR3, the DNA is TGTGTCAGCAGTTTCATAGGACAGGTTGAGGATGGCTACACCTTC.

This sequence joins TRBV5-8 and TRBJ1-2, with D possibly matching TRBD1 (5 bases). Trimming left V 6 bases short and J 4 bases short, with 16 bases between. The CDR3 runs to 14 residues. Germline CDR1 SGHTS, CDR2 YDEGEE. The CDR3 nucleotides are TGTGCCAGCATAACGGGAGGGGTGGTCTATGGCTACACCTTC. This gives the protein CASITGGVVYGYTF.

This chain uses TRBV12-3 or TRBV12-4 with TRBJ1-1; no firm D call. V was clipped by 7 bases and J by 1 base, with 13 bases between them. This CDR3 is 14 amino acids long. The CDR3 loop is CASITGRTNTEAFF. In nucleotides, the CDR3 is TGTGCCAGCATCACCGGAAGGACGAACACTGAAGCTTTCTTT.

The gene calls are TRBV27 and TRBJ2-1; 11 nucleotides match TRBD1. The CDR3 loop spans 15 amino acids. Germline V gives CDR1 MNHEY, CDR2 SMNVEV (reference sequence). Trimming at V came to 7 bases and at J to 5 bases, leaving 7 bases not matched to a gene. The DNA of the CDR3 is TGTGCCAGCACCCTGAGGGGACAGGGGGACAATGAGCAGTTCTTC. Its translation is CASTLRGQGDNEQFF.

The chain couples TRBV10-2 to TRBJ2-1; 9 bases are shared with TRBD1. The length of the CDR3 is 13 residues. V gave up 0 bases and J gave up 16 bases; unmatched junction bases: 7. CDR1 is WSHSY and CDR2 is SAAADI in the germline V gene. The CDR3 loop reads CASSESDRGFQFF. CDR3 DNA sequence: TGCGCCAGCAGTGAGTCGGACAGGGGTTTTCAATTCTTC.

This clonotype was found a few times. This chain links TRBV19 with TRBJ2-4; 7 positions agree with TRBD1. The germline V gene has CDR1 LNHDA and CDR2 SQIVND (reference sequence). CDR3 length: 15 residues. Unmatched junction bases numbered 7, after V lost 8 bases and J lost 0 bases. This CDR3 is CASAGTVLAKNIQYF. CDR3 in DNA: TGTGCCAGTGCCGGGACAGTTCTAGCCAAAAACATTCAGTACTTC.